The source of this T cell receptor beta chain is a study of blood T cell repertoires in COVID-19. Study details: Some COVID-19 samples were acute and others convalescent; all came from the United States, Italy and Spain. PBMCs, B-cell-depleted T cells, or T cells provided the cDNA or gDNA that made up the material.

Repertoires were generated with immunoSEQ multiplex PCR, while TCRdb's copy carries only in-frame clones and drops some. The sample has 400,000 or so clones, 80% to 90% seen once; the top ten hold approximately 1.2%. Each recovered donor of Cohort 3 presented with two negative PCRs, clearance, or symptom resolution. The V gene end was trimmed by 2 bases and the J gene end by 5 bases; junction bases not matched to a gene: 8. The germline V gene has CDR1 SGHVS and CDR2 FQNEAQ. The CDR3 contains 15 residues. The V call is TRBV7-8, the J call TRBJ2-7, with TRBD1 identical over 8 bases. The sequence came from a man aged 25-40 years who had recovered from COVID-19. The sample taken for sequencing was PBMCs or T cells enriched from blood (not recorded which). The CDR3 DNA sequence: TGTGCCAGCAGCTTACAAACGGGACAGGTTGACGAGCAGTACTTC. It specifies CASSLQTGQVDEQYF.